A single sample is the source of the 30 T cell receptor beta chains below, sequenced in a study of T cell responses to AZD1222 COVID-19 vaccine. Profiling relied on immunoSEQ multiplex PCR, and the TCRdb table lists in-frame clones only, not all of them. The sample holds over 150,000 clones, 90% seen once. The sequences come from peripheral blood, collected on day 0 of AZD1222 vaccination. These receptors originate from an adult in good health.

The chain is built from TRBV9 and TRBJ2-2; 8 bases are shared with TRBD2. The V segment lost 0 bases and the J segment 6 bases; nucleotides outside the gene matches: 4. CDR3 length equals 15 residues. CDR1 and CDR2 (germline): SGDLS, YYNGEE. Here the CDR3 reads CASSVEAGASGELFF. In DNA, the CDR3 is TGTGCCAGCAGCGTAGAAGCGGGGGCCTCCGGGGAGCTGTTTTTT.

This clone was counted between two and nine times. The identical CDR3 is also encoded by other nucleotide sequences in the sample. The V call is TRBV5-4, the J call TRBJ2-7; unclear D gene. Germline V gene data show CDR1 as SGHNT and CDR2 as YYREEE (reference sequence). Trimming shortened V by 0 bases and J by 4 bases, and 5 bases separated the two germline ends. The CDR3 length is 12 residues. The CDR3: CASSLDRYEQYF. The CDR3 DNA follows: TGTGCCAGCAGCTTGGATAGATACGAGCAGTACTTC. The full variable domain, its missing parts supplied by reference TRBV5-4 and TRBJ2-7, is ETGVTQSPTHLIKTRGQQVTLRCSSQSGHNTVSWYQQALGQGPQFIFQYYREEENGRGNFPPRFSGLQFPNYSSELNVNALELDDSALYLCASSLDRYEQYFGPGTRLTVT.

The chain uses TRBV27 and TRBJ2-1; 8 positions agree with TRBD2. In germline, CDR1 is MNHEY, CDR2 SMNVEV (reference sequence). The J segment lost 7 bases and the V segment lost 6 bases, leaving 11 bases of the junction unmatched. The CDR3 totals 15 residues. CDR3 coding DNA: TGTGCCAGCAGGAGAGCGGGGGTGCAAAAGAATGAGCAGTTCTTC. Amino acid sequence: CASRRAGVQKNEQFF.

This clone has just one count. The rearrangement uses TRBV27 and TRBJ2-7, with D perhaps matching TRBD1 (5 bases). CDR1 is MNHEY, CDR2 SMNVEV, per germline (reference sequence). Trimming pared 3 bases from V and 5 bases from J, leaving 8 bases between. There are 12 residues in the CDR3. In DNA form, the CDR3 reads TGTGCCAGCAGTTTCCAGGGTAACGAGCAGTACTTC. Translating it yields CASSFQGNEQYF.

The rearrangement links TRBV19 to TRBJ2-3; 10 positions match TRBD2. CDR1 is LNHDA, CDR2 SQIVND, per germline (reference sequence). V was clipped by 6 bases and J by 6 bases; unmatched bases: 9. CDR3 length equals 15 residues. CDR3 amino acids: CASRESAGGSDTQYF. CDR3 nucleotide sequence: TGTGCCAGTAGGGAATCAGCGGGGGGGTCCGATACGCAGTATTTT.

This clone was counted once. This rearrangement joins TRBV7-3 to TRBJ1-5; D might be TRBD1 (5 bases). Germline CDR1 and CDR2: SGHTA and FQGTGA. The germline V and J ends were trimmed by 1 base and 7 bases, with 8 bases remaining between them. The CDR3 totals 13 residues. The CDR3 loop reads CASSLRGDQPQHF. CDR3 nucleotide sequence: TGTGCCAGCAGCTTAAGGGGGGACCAGCCCCAGCATTTT.

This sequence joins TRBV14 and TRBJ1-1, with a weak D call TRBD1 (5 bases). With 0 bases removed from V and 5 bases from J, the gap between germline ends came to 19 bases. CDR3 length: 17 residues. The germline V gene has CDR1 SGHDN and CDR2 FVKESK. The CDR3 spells CASSQDLSSRNRTEAFF. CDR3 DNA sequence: TGTGCCAGCAGCCAAGATCTGTCTTCCAGGAACAGGACTGAAGCTTTCTTT.

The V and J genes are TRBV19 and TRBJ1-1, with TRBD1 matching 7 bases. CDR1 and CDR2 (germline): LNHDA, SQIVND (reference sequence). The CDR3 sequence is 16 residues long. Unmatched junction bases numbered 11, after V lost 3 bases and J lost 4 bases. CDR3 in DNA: TGTGCCAGTAGTATCCAAGGGGGCGCGGTTCTCACTGAAGCTTTCTTT. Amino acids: CASSIQGGAVLTEAFF.

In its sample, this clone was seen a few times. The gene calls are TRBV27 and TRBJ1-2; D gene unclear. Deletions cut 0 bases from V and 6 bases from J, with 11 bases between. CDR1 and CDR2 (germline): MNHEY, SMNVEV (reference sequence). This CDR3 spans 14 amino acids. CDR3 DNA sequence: TGTGCCAGCAGTTTATCTTCTCTGGTGGATGGCTACACCTTC. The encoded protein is CASSLSSLVDGYTF.

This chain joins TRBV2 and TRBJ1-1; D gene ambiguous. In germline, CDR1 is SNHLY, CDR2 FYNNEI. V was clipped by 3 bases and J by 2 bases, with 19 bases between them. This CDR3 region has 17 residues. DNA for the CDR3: TGTGCCAGCAGTGAGGGCACTAAATTACTCCTAAACACTGAAGCTTTCTTT. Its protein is CASSEGTKLLLNTEAFF.

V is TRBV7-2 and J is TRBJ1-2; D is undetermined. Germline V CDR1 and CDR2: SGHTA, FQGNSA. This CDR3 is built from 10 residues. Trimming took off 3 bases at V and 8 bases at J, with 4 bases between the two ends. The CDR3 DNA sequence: TGTGCCAGCAGCTTCACGGGCTACACCTTC. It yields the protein CASSFTGYTF.

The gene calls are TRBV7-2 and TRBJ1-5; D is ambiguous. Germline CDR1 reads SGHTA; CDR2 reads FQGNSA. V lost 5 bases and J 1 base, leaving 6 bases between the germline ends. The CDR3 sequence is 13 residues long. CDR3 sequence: CASSAGSNQPQHF. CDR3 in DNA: TGTGCCAGCAGCGCCGGGAGCAATCAGCCCCAGCATTTT.

The CDR3 spells CASSLAFLTEAFF. The CDR3 nucleotides are TGTGCCAGCAGCTTAGCATTTTTAACTGAAGCTTTCTTT. The chain links TRBV7-9 to TRBJ1-1; D unclear. The CDR3 is 13 amino acids. Deletions cut 0 bases from V and 5 bases from J, with 7 bases between. Germline V CDR1 and CDR2: SEHNR, FQNEAQ (reference sequence). Supplemented by reference TRBV7-9 and TRBJ1-1, the full variable domain reads DTGVSQNPRHKITKRGQNVTFRCDPISEHNRLYWYRQTLGQGPEFLTYFQNEAQLEKSRLLSDRFSAERPKGSFSTLEIQRTEQGDSAMYLCASSLAFLTEAFFGQGTRLTVV.

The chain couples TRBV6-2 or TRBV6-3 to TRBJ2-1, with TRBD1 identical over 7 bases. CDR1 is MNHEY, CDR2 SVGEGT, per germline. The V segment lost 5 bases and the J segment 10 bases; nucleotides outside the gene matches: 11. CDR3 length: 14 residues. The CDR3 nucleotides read TGTGCCAGCAGTAGGGACAGAGGGGGCGGGGAGCAGTTCTTC. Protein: CASSRDRGGGEQFF.

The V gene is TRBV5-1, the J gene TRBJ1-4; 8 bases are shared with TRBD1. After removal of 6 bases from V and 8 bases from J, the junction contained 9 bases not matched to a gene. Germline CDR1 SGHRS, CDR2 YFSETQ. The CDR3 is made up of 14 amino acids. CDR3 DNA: TGCGCCAGCAAAGCCCAGGGGGCTATCGAAAAACTGTTTTTT. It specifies CASKAQGAIEKLFF.

CDR3 DNA sequence: TGTGCCAGTTGGGTCACGCGGGGGAATGGAGCTTTCTTT. It translates to CASWVTRGNGAFF. This sequence joins TRBV6-5 and TRBJ1-1; perhaps TRBD1 as D (5 bases). The V gene's germline CDR1 is MNHEY and CDR2 SVGAGI. Deletions cut 9 bases from V and 10 bases from J, with 21 bases between. CDR3 length: 13 amino acids.

The chain's CDR3 is CASSFDFRGYGYTF. Written as DNA, the CDR3 is TGTGCCAGCAGCTTTGACTTCAGGGGCTATGGCTACACCTTC. The V and J genes are TRBV5-4 and TRBJ1-2, with TRBD1 as a possible D gene (6 bases). V was pared by 2 bases and J by 4 bases, with 12 bases between. Germline V gene data show CDR1 as SGHNT and CDR2 as YYREEE (reference sequence). The length of the CDR3 is 14 residues.

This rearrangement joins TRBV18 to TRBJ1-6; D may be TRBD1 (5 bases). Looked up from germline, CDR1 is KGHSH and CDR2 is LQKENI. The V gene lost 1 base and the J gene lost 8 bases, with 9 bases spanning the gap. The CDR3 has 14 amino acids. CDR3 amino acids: CASSPQGRDSPLHF. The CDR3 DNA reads TGTGCCAGCTCACCACAGGGCAGGGATTCACCCCTCCACTTT.

For the CDR3, the DNA is TGTGCCAGCAGTTACACTAGGACAGGATCACTGTTTTTT. This encodes CASSYTRTGSLFF. The chain recombines TRBV6-5 with TRBJ1-4; 7 positions match TRBD1. Trimming removed 2 bases from V and 13 bases from J; junction bases left unmatched: 7. CDR3 length: 13 amino acids. Germline V lookup: CDR1 MNHEY, CDR2 SVGAGI.

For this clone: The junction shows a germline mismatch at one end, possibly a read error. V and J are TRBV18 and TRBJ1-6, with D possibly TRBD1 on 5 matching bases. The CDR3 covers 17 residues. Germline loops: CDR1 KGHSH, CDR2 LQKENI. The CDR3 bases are TGTGCCAGCTCAGAGCTCCCAGGGCTCTCCAATAATTCACCCCTCCACTTT. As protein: CASSELPGLSNNSPLHF. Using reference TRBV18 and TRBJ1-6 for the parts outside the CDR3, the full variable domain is NAGVMQNPRHLVRRRGQEARLRCSPMKGHSHVYWYRQLPEEGLKFMVYLQKENIIDESGMPKERFSAEFPKEGPSILRIQQVVRGDSAAYFCASSELPGLSNNSPLHFGNGTRLTVT.

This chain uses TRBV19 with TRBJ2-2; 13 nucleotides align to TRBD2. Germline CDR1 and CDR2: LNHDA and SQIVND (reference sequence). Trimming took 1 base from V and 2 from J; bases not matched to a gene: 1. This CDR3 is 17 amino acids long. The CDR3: CASSIGLAGGNTGELFF. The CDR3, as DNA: TGTGCCAGTAGTATAGGACTAGCGGGGGGCAACACCGGGGAGCTGTTTTTT. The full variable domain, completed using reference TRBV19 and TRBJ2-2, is DGGITQSPKYLFRKEGQNVTLSCEQNLNHDAMYWYRQDPGQGLRLIYYSQIVNDFQKGDIAEGYSVSREKKESFPLTVTSAQKNPTAFYLCASSIGLAGGNTGELFFGEGSRLTVL.

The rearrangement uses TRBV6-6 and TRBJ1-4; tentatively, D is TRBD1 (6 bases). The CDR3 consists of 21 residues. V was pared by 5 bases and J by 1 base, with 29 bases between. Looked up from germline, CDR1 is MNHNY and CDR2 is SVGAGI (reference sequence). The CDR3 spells CASSPRYPQGPNKRTNEKLFF. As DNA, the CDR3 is TGTGCCAGCAGTCCCCGTTACCCTCAGGGGCCTAACAAAAGAACTAATGAAAAACTGTTTTTT.

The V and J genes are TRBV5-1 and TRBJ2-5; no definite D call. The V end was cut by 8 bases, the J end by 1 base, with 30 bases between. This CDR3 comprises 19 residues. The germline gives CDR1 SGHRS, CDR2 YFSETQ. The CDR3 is CASLRRICERPRPQETQYF. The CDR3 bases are TGCGCCAGTCTCCGTCGAATATGCGAACGCCCGAGGCCCCAAGAGACCCAGTACTTC.

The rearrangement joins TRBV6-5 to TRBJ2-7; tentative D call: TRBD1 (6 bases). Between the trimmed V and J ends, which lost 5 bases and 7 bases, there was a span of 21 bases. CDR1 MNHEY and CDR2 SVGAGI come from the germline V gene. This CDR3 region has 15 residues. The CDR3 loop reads CASSPRQARREEQYF. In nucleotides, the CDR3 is TGTGCCAGCAGTCCCCGACAGGCAAGAAGGGAAGAGCAGTACTTC.

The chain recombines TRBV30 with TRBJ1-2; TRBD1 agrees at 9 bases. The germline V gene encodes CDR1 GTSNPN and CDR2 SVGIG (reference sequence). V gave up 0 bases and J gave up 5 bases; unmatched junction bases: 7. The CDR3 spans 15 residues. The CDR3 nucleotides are TGTGCCTGGAGTGTTGATGACAGGGGGTTTTATGGCTACACCTTC. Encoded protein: CAWSVDDRGFYGYTF.

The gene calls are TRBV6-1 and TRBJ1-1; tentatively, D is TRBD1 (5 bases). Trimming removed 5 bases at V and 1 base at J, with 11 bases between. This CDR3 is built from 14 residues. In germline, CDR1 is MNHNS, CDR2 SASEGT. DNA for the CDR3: TGTGCCAGCAGTTCCGAGGGGAGGAACACTGAAGCTTTCTTT. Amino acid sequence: CASSSEGRNTEAFF.

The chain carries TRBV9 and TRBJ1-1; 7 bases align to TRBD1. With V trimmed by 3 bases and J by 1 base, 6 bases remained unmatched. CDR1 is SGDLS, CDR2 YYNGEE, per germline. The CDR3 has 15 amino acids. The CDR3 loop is CASSAGTAANTEAFF. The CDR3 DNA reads TGTGCCAGCAGCGCAGGGACAGCGGCGAACACTGAAGCTTTCTTT.

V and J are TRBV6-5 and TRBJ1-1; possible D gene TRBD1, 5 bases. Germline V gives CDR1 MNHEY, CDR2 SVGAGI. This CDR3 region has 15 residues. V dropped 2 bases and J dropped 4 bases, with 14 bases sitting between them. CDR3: CASSYHDRAGTEAFF. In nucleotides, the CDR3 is TGTGCCAGCAGTTACCACGACAGAGCGGGCACTGAAGCTTTCTTT.

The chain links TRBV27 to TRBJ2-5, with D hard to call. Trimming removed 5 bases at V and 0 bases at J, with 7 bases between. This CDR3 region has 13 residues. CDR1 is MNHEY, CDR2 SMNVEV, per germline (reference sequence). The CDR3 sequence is CASSPPYQETQYF. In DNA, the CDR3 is TGTGCCAGCAGTCCGCCGTACCAAGAGACCCAGTACTTC.

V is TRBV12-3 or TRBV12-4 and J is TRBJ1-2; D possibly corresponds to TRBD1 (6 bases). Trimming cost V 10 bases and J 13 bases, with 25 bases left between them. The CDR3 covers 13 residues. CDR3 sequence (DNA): TGTGCCACCCAGAAGCCCAACCGCCGACAGGTCACCTTC. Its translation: CATQKPNRRQVTF.